This TCR beta chain was identified in a study of cytomegalovirus exposure and HLA in healthy donors. Notes on the study in general: The likely origin of a cluster of highly shared sequence variants was a sequencing artifact.

Worth noting for this clone: Antigen unknown. The junction does not match germline at one end; this may be a read error.

The CDR3 extends over 15 amino acids. Germline V lookup: CDR1 SSHAT, CDR2 FNYEAQ (reference sequence). Amplification used 60 Vbeta primers and 13 Jbeta primers. Only in-frame clones appear in the TCRdb table, and some are missing; sequencing was by immunoSEQ multiplex PCR. This table holds some 140,000 clones. Sequencing was performed on PBMCs. This clonotype originated in a woman aged 40-49 years in good health and CMV-seronegative. The genes are TRBV7-7 and TRBJ2-5; D is perhaps TRBD2 (5 bases). CDR3 DNA sequence: TGTGCTAGCAGCCCTAGCCTGGGGTTTCGGGAGACCCAGTACTTC. Its protein is CASSPSLGFRETQYF.